These T cell receptor beta chains were read from a single sample in a study of blood T cells in healthy people across ages. TCRdb used MiXCR to reprocess the 5' RACE reads, holding one entry per CDR3 protein. The sample shows some 760,000 distinct CDR3 sequences, around 25% of them seen only once. This sample also appeared in a second study, on T cells of mothers and their children.

Sequencing used blood. The receptors come from a boy aged 5 to 17 in good health. The CDR3 runs from the conserved cysteine through the conserved F or W. A D gene is named only where the DNA matches it firmly. The size field is filled for only some rows; it gives once, few, many or a size class.

D gene: .; V gene: TRBV29-1; clone size: .; J gene: TRBJ2-7; CDR3 protein: CSVPVWMPRGYYEQYF; CDR3 DNA: TGCAGCGTTCCGGTGTGGATGCCCAGAGGATACTACGAGCAGTACTTC
D gene: TRBD2; V gene: TRBV9; clone size: .; J gene: TRBJ2-3; CDR3 protein: CASSSRGGVDTQYF; CDR3 DNA: TGTGCCAGCAGCTCTCGGGGGGGCGTCGATACGCAGTATTTT
D gene: TRBD1; V gene: TRBV4-3; clone size: .; J gene: TRBJ1-2; CDR3 protein: CASSHLGQGYGYTF; CDR3 DNA: TGCGCCAGCAGCCATTTGGGACAGGGGTATGGCTACACCTTC
D gene: .; V gene: TRBV6-1; clone size: .; J gene: TRBJ2-3; CDR3 protein: CASSLTASSTDTQYF; CDR3 DNA: TGTGCCAGCAGCTTGACTGCTTCTAGCACAGATACGCAGTATTTT
D gene: TRBD1; V gene: TRBV29-1; clone size: few; J gene: TRBJ2-7; CDR3 protein: CSVGLRDRGYEQYF; CDR3 DNA: TGCAGCGTGGGCCTCCGGGACAGGGGCTACGAGCAGTACTTC
D gene: .; V gene: TRBV3-1; clone size: few; J gene: TRBJ2-7; CDR3 protein: CASSQSVAYEQYF; CDR3 DNA: TGTGCCAGCAGCCAGAGTGTGGCCTACGAGCAGTACTTC
D gene: .; V gene: TRBV6-2/TRBV6-3; clone size: .; J gene: TRBJ2-3; CDR3 protein: CASSSEDWIYTQYF; CDR3 DNA: TGTGCCAGCAGCTCCGAGGACTGGATCTATACGCAGTATTTT
D gene: .; V gene: TRBV19; clone size: .; J gene: TRBJ1-1; CDR3 protein: CASSSPRRGNTEAFF; CDR3 DNA: TGTGCCAGTAGCTCCCCCAGAAGGGGGAACACTGAAGCTTTCTTT
D gene: TRBD2; V gene: TRBV6-1; clone size: few; J gene: TRBJ2-1; CDR3 protein: CASRRTGTSGPNEQFF; CDR3 DNA: TGTGCCAGCAGACGTACGGGGACTAGCGGCCCCAATGAGCAGTTCTTC
D gene: TRBD2; V gene: TRBV12-3/TRBV12-4; clone size: .; J gene: TRBJ2-3; CDR3 protein: CASTNKLAGGPFLISDTQYF; CDR3 DNA: TGTGCCAGCACCAATAAACTAGCGGGAGGGCCATTCTTAATTTCAGATACGCAGTATTTT
D gene: TRBD2; V gene: TRBV6-6; clone size: .; J gene: TRBJ2-5; CDR3 protein: CASSYSSSGGRETQYF; CDR3 DNA: TGTGCCAGCAGTTACTCGAGTAGCGGGGGTCGAGAGACCCAGTACTTC
D gene: .; V gene: TRBV4-1; clone size: few; J gene: TRBJ2-7; CDR3 protein: CASSQADRFYEQYF; CDR3 DNA: TGCGCCAGCAGCCAAGCTGACAGGTTCTACGAGCAGTACTTC
D gene: TRBD1; V gene: TRBV7-9; clone size: .; J gene: TRBJ2-1; CDR3 protein: CASSENRDRENEQFF; CDR3 DNA: TGTGCCAGCAGCGAAAACCGGGACAGGGAAAATGAGCAGTTCTTC
D gene: .; V gene: TRBV20-1; clone size: .; J gene: TRBJ2-3; CDR3 protein: CSAREPGASDTQYF; CDR3 DNA: TGCAGTGCTAGAGAACCAGGCGCGAGCGATACGCAGTATTTT
D gene: .; V gene: TRBV5-1; clone size: few; J gene: TRBJ2-7; CDR3 protein: CASSLDRFPYEQYF; CDR3 DNA: TGCGCCAGCAGCTTGGACAGGTTTCCCTACGAGCAGTACTTC
D gene: .; V gene: TRBV6-6; clone size: .; J gene: TRBJ2-7; CDR3 protein: CASSYSNDRNTYEQYF; CDR3 DNA: TGTGCCAGCAGTTACTCGAACGACAGAAACACCTACGAGCAGTACTTC
D gene: .; V gene: TRBV29-1; clone size: .; J gene: TRBJ2-7; CDR3 protein: CSVDAGSSYEQYF; CDR3 DNA: TGCAGCGTTGATGCAGGGTCCTCCTACGAGCAGTACTTC
D gene: .; V gene: TRBV18; clone size: few; J gene: TRBJ2-7; CDR3 protein: CASSPPLVRVPYEQYF; CDR3 DNA: TGTGCCAGCTCACCACCACTGGTACGGGTGCCCTACGAGCAGTACTTC
D gene: TRBD2; V gene: TRBV11-3; clone size: few; J gene: TRBJ2-2; CDR3 protein: CASSHTSGESNTGELFF; CDR3 DNA: TGTGCCAGCAGCCATACTAGCGGGGAATCGAACACCGGGGAGCTGTTTTTT
D gene: .; V gene: TRBV5-1; clone size: .; J gene: TRBJ2-1; CDR3 protein: CASSLDTEINEQFF; CDR3 DNA: TGCGCCAGCAGCTTAGATACGGAAATCAATGAGCAGTTCTTC
D gene: TRBD2; V gene: TRBV7-2; clone size: .; J gene: TRBJ2-5; CDR3 protein: CASSREAEETQYF; CDR3 DNA: TGTGCCAGCAGCCGGGAGGCAGAAGAGACCCAGTACTTC
D gene: .; V gene: TRBV3-1; clone size: .; J gene: TRBJ2-3; CDR3 protein: CASNSPGQGADTQYF; CDR3 DNA: TGTGCCAGCAATTCGCCGGGGCAGGGCGCAGATACGCAGTATTTT
D gene: TRBD2; V gene: TRBV7-8; clone size: few; J gene: TRBJ2-1; CDR3 protein: CASSSRVASGTNYNEQFF; CDR3 DNA: TGTGCCAGCAGCTCCAGGGTGGCTAGCGGGACGAATTACAATGAGCAGTTCTTC